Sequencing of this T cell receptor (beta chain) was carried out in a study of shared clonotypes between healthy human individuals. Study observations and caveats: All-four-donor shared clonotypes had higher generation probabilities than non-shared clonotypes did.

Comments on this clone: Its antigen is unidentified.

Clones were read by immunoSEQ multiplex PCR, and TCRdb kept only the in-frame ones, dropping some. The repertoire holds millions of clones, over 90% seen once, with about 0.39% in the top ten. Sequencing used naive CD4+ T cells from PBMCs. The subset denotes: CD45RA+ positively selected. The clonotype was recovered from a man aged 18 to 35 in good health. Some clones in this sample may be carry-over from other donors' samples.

The CDR3 protein is CAWSVRGGRSTQYF. The CDR3 DNA follows: TGTGCCTGGAGTGTACGGGGGGGGAGGTCGACCCAGTACTTC. This sequence joins TRBV30 and TRBJ2-5; TRBD2 matches 8 bases. Trimming took 0 bases from V and 7 from J; bases not matched to a gene: 7. Germline-derived CDR1 and CDR2 are GTSNPN and SVGIG (reference sequence). This CDR3 region has 14 residues.